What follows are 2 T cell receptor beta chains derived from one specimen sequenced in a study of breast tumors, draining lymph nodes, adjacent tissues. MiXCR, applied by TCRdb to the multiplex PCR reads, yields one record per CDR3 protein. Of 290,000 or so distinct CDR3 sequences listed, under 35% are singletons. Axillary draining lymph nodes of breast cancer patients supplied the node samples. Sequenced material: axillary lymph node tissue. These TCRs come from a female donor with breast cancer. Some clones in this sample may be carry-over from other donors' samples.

The CDR3 loop reads CATSSPDPARDRQGGTGELFF. The CDR3 nucleotides read TGTGCCACCAGCAGTCCCGACCCAGCTAGAGATCGCCAGGGAGGCACCGGGGAGCTGTTTTTT. The genes are TRBV15 and TRBJ2-2; a possible D gene is TRBD2 (6 bases). Germline V lookup: CDR1 LNHNV, CDR2 YYDKDF (reference sequence). Trimming removed 3 bases from V and 4 bases from J, with 30 bases in between. The CDR3 runs 21 residues.

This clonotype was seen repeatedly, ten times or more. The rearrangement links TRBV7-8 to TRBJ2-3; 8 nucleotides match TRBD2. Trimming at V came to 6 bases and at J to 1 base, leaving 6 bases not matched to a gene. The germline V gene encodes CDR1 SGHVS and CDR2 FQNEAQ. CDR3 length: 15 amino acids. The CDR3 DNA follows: TGTGCCAGCAGTTATAGCGGGATGCGCACAGATACGCAGTATTTT. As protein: CASSYSGMRTDTQYF.